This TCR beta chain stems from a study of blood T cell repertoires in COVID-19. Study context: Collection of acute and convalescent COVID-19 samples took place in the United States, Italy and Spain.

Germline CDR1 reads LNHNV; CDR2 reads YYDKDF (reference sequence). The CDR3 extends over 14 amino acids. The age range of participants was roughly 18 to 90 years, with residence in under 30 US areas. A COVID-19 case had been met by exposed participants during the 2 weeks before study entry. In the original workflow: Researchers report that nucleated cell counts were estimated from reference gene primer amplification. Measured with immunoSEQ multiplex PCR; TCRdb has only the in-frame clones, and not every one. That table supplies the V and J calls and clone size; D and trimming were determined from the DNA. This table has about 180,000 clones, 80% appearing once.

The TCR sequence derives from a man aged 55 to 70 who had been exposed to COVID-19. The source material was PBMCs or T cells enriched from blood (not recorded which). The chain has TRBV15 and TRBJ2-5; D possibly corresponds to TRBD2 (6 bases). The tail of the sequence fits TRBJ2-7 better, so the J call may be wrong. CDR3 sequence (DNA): TGTGCCATCTCTCATGGGGGGAGCTCCTACGAGCAGTACTTC. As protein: CAISHGGSSYEQYF.